The clone carrying this T cell receptor (beta chain) was seen more than once but under ten times. Authors' processing steps: Using reference gene primer amplification, nucleated cell counts were estimated. Profiling relied on immunoSEQ multiplex PCR, and the TCRdb table lists in-frame clones only, not all of them. For V, J and clone size, that table is used; D and trimming come from the DNA. The sample holds under 300,000 clones, roughly 88% seen once. This specimen comes from a study of blood T cell repertoires in COVID-19. Background on the study: COVID-19 samples from acute and convalescent phases originated in the United States, Italy and Spain. In each case, the material was cDNA or gDNA derived from T cells, B-cell-depleted T cells, or PBMCs.

The CDR3 runs to 12 residues. V was trimmed by 4 bases and J by 6 bases, leaving 7 bases between them. Germline-derived CDR1 and CDR2 are MNHEY and SVGEGT. The chain couples TRBV6-2 or TRBV6-3 to TRBJ2-1, with D unclear. Material for sequencing was peripheral blood. The sequence was collected from a man aged 35 to 55 who had recovered from COVID-19. The CDR3 here is CASSLAFNEQFF. The CDR3 DNA is TGTGCCAGCAGTTTAGCCTTCAATGAGCAGTTCTTC.